These 5 T cell receptor beta chains originate from one sample sequenced in a study of blood T cell repertoires in COVID-19. Assay used: immunoSEQ multiplex PCR; TCRdb lists only in-frame clones, some missing. The repertoire consists of about 200,000 clones, with around three quarters occurring once and the leading ten covering around 5.4%. The specimen was peripheral blood. The receptors were gathered from a woman aged 70-85 years with acute or convalescent COVID-19.

The genes are TRBV7-9 and TRBJ2-6, with D unresolved. The CDR3 has 18 residues. Germline assignment: CDR1 SEHNR and CDR2 FQNEAQ (reference sequence). V lost 0 bases and J 0 bases, leaving 12 bases between the germline ends. CDR3 sequence: CASSLARERFSGANVLTF. The CDR3 coding sequence is TGTGCCAGCAGCTTAGCGCGTGAACGGTTCTCTGGGGCCAACGTCCTGACTTTC.

Points on this clone: Within the sample, other DNA sequences also encode this same CDR3. This chain joins TRBV19 and TRBJ2-1, with D perhaps matching TRBD2 (5 bases). This CDR3 spans 12 amino acids. Germline V gives CDR1 LNHDA, CDR2 SQIVND (reference sequence). The V gene lost 1 base and the J gene lost 7 bases, with 5 bases spanning the gap. The CDR3 loop reads CASSIGGNEQFF. The CDR3 nucleotides are TGTGCCAGTAGTATAGGAGGGAATGAGCAGTTCTTC.

The chain is built from TRBV6-5 and TRBJ1-6, with D uncertain. The CDR3 runs 14 residues. V dropped 6 bases and J dropped 8 bases, with 14 bases sitting between them. Per germline, CDR1 MNHEY and CDR2 SVGAGI. The CDR3 DNA follows: TGTGCCAGCAGCACGGGATTCGGAGATTCACCCCTCCACTTT. Protein: CASSTGFGDSPLHF.

This clone was counted between two and nine times. This rearrangement joins TRBV19 to TRBJ2-5, with TRBD2 identical over 7 bases. Germline V CDR1 and CDR2: LNHDA, SQIVND (reference sequence). Losses at the gene ends were 3 bases for V and 10 bases for J; bases not matched to a gene: 11. The CDR3 consists of 14 residues. In nucleotides, the CDR3 is TGTGCCAGTAGTATTGAAAGCGGGAAAGGGAGCCAGTACTTC. This gives the protein CASSIESGKGSQYF.

The rearrangement joins TRBV6-2 or TRBV6-3 to TRBJ2-1, with D perhaps TRBD2 (5 bases). V lost 5 bases and J 5 bases, leaving 13 bases between the germline ends. The CDR3 totals 14 residues. Germline CDR1 is MNHEY and CDR2 is SVGEGT. The CDR3: CASSPLAYNNEQFF. CDR3 DNA sequence: TGTGCCAGCAGTCCCCTAGCATACAACAATGAGCAGTTCTTC.